Listed below are T cell receptor beta chains from one sample, sequenced in a study of T cell responses to AZD1222 COVID-19 vaccine. Repertoires were generated with immunoSEQ multiplex PCR, while TCRdb's copy carries only in-frame clones and drops some. This sample has roughly 99,000 clones; roughly nine tenths occur once, and the top ten carry 6.5% to 10%. The source material was peripheral blood, sampled 28 days after the second AZD1222 dose. These receptors originate from an adult who received the AZD1222 COVID-19 vaccine. CDR3s include the opening cysteine and the closing phenylalanine or tryptophan. Each record gives: D gene, V gene, J gene, clone size, CDR3 protein, CDR3 DNA. A D gene is named only where the DNA matches it firmly. The size of a clone is reported for some rows only, either as once, few or many, or as a class for expanded clones.

>NA|TRBV19|TRBJ1-1|NA
CASSLRRSNTEAFF
TGTGCCAGTAGTCTACGACGGTCGAACACTGAAGCTTTCTTT
>NA|TRBV7-9|TRBJ1-2|NA
CASSLATGNYGYTF
TGTGCCAGCAGCTTGGCTACAGGGAACTATGGCTACACCTTC
>NA|TRBV7-8|TRBJ2-7|NA
CASSLTNYEQYF
TGTGCCAGCAGCTTAACCAACTACGAGCAGTACTTC
>NA|TRBV28|TRBJ1-1|NA
CASSYPFHRVGNTEAFF
TGTGCCAGCAGTTACCCATTCCACAGGGTTGGAAACACTGAAGCTTTCTTT
>NA|TRBV12-5|TRBJ2-1|NA
CASGYDSLQRFF
TGTGCTAGTGGATATGACAGCCTCCAACGGTTCTTC
>TRBD1|TRBV19|TRBJ1-3|NA
CASSSTGRGNTIYF
TGTGCCAGTAGTTCGACAGGGCGCGGAAACACCATATATTTT
>NA|TRBV13|TRBJ1-1|NA
CASSLGPRASEAFF
TGTGCCAGCAGCCTCGGACCCCGCGCTTCTGAAGCTTTCTTT
>NA|TRBV12-3/TRBV12-4|TRBJ2-1|NA
CASSLSWDNEQFF
TGTGCCAGCAGTTTAAGCTGGGACAATGAGCAGTTCTTC
>NA|TRBV6-5|TRBJ2-2|NA
CASSRQYTGELFF
TGTGCCAGCAGCAGACAGTACACCGGGGAGCTGTTTTTT
>NA|TRBV19|TRBJ1-2|NA
CASSIRVNYGYTF
TGTGCCAGTAGTATTCGGGTTAACTATGGCTACACCTTC
>NA|TRBV2|TRBJ1-1|NA
CASREDSMNTEAFF
TGTGCCAGCAGGGAGGACAGTATGAACACTGAAGCTTTCTTT
>NA|TRBV6-1|TRBJ1-1|once
CASSETGDTEAFF
TGTGCCAGCAGTGAAACGGGGGACACTGAAGCTTTCTTT
>NA|TRBV28|TRBJ1-1|NA
CASSLYGGRTEAFF
TGTGCCAGCAGTTTATATGGGGGGCGGACTGAAGCTTTCTTT
>NA|TRBV6-6|TRBJ2-7|NA
CASSYGNRLSYEQYF
TGTGCCAGCAGTTACGGGAACAGACTATCCTACGAGCAGTACTTC
>TRBD2|TRBV11-2|TRBJ2-7|NA
CASSSTSGSMEQYF
TGTGCCAGCAGTTCGACTAGCGGGAGTATGGAGCAGTACTTC
>TRBD2|TRBV29-1|TRBJ2-1|few
CSVVGGSSYNEQFF
TGCAGCGTTGTGGGGGGGAGCTCCTACAATGAGCAGTTCTTC
>NA|TRBV24-1|TRBJ1-5|NA
CATSEDSYQPQHF
TGTGCCACCAGTGAGGACAGTTATCAGCCCCAGCATTTT
>NA|TRBV6-6|TRBJ1-3|NA
CASSYSGSGNTIYF
TGTGCCAGCAGTTACTCGGGGTCTGGAAACACCATATATTTT
>TRBD1|TRBV28|TRBJ1-4|NA
CAIGDRGAEKLFF
TGTGCCATAGGGGACAGGGGCGCGGAAAAACTGTTTTTT
>NA|TRBV7-2|TRBJ2-2|NA
CASSTRGGYRANTGELFF
TGTGCCAGCAGCACCAGGGGAGGCTATAGGGCGAACACCGGGGAGCTGTTTTTT
>TRBD1|TRBV3-1/TRBV3-2|TRBJ2-6|NA
CASSRTGLGANVLTF
TGTGCCAGCAGCCGGACAGGGCTCGGGGCCAACGTCCTGACTTTC
>TRBD1|TRBV2|TRBJ2-2|few
CASRDRRNTGELFF
TGTGCCAGCAGGGACAGGCGGAACACCGGGGAGCTGTTTTTT
>NA|TRBV4-3|TRBJ1-3|NA
CASGASLGDTIYF
TGCGCCAGCGGTGCCTCTCTCGGGGACACCATATATTTT